This TCR beta chain comes out of a study of radiotherapy plus CTLA-4 blockade in lung cancer. Study summary: Disease control was achieved by around 30% of patients, and objective responses by about 19%.

Study-wide points: In blood, tumor-derived TCR clones expanded after radiotherapy plus ipilimumab. Dynamics of early blood T cell clones, together with interferon-beta, were reportedly the best predictors of response.

Alongside CTLA-4 blockade with ipilimumab, patients with chemo-refractory metastatic non-small-cell lung cancer received focal radiation. V was pared by 8 bases and J by 4 bases, with 7 bases of the junction left unmatched. Germline lookup yields CDR1 MNHEY and CDR2 SVGAGI. CDR3 length equals 13 residues. The data were produced by immunoSEQ multiplex PCR, yet TCRdb's version contains in-frame clones alone and is incomplete. The table shows tens of thousands of clones, with more than 75% occurring only once. Points on this clone: The antigen is not known.

Sequenced here: peripheral blood, sampled from a patient treated with radiotherapy plus ipilimumab. The gene calls are TRBV6-5 and TRBJ1-1, with TRBD1 matching 7 bases. The clonotype originates from a human donor with non-small cell lung cancer who had a complete response to radiotherapy plus ipilimumab. The CDR3 spells CASVEGGGTEAFF. The CDR3 coding sequence is TGTGCCAGCGTTGAAGGGGGCGGCACTGAAGCTTTCTTT.